This T cell receptor (beta chain) was sequenced for a study of blood T cell repertoires in COVID-19. Across the study: Collection of acute and convalescent COVID-19 samples took place in the United States, Italy and Spain. Sample material is recorded as cDNA or gDNA derived from T cells, B-cell-depleted T cells, or PBMCs.

In the source study's methods: Reference gene primer amplification in the assay estimated nucleated cell counts. This table comes from immunoSEQ multiplex PCR, and its TCRdb copy is limited to in-frame clones, with some not included. The DNA was the basis for D and trimming; V, J and clone size are from that table. The data show 60,000 to 65,000 clones, 65% to 85% seen once. This CDR3 has 16 amino acids. CDR1 and CDR2 (germline): SGHDT, YYEEEE. V lost 4 bases, J lost 3 bases, and 17 bases lay in between. This clonotype was obtained from a woman older than 75 with active or convalescent COVID-19. This chain joins TRBV5-6 and TRBJ1-3; TRBD1 is a possible D gene (6 bases). The sequenced sample consisted of peripheral blood. For the CDR3, the DNA is TGTGCCAGCAGCACTGACGGGGGGCTAGGTGGAAACACCATATATTTT. Protein: CASSTDGGLGGNTIYF. Supplemented by reference TRBV5-6 and TRBJ1-3, the full variable domain reads DAGVTQSPTHLIKTRGQQVTLRCSPKSGHDTVSWYQQALGQGPQFIFQYYEEEERQRGNFPDRFSGHQFPNYSSELNVNALLLGDSALYLCASSTDGGLGGNTIYFGEGSWLTVV.